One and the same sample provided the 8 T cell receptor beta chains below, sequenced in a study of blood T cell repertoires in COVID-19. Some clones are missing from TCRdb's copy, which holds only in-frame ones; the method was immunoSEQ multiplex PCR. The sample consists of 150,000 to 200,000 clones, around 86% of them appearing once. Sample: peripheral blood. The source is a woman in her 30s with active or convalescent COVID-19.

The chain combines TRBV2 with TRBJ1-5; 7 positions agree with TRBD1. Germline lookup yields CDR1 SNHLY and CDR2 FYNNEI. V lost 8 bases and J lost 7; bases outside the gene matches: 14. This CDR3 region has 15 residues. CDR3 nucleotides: TGTGCCAGCCGACCCGAACGACAGGGAGGCCAGCCCCAGCATTTT. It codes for CASRPERQGGQPQHF.

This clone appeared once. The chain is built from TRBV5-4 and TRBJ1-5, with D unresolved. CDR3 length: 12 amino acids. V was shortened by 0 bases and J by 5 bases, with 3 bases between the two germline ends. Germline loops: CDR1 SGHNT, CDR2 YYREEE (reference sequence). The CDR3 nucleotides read TGTGCCAGCAGCTTGGCGGATCAGCCCCAGCATTTT. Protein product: CASSLADQPQHF.

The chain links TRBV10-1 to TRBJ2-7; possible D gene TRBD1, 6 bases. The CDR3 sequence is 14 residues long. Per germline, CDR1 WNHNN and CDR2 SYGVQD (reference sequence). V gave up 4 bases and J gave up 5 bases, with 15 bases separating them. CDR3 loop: CASSVDRTLHEQYF. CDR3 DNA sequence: TGCGCCAGCAGTGTAGACAGGACCCTCCACGAGCAGTACTTC.

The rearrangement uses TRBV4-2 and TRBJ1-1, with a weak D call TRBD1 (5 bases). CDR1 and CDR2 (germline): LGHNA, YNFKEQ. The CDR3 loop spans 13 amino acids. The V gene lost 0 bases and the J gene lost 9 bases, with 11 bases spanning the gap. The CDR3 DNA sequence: TGTGCCAGCAGCCAAGAACAGGCCAGGAAAGCTTTCTTT. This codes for CASSQEQARKAFF.

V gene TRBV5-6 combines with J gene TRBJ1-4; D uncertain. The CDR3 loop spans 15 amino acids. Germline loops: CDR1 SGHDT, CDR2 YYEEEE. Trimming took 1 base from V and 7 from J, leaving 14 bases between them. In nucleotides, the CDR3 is TGTGCCAGCAGCTTGTATTCGGGGAGCGGTGAAAAACTGTTTTTT. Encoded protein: CASSLYSGSGEKLFF.

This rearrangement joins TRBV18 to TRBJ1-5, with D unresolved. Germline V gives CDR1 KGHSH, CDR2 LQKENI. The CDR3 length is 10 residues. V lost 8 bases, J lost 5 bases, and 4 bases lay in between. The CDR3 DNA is TGTGCCAGCCCGTATCAGCCCCAGCATTTT. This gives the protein CASPYQPQHF.

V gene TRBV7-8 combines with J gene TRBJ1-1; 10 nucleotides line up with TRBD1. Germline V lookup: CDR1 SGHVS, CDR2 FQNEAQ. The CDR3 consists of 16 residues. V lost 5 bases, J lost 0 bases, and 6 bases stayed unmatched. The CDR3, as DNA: TGTGCCAGCAGCCCCCGGACAGGGGGATTGAACACTGAAGCTTTCTTT. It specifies CASSPRTGGLNTEAFF.

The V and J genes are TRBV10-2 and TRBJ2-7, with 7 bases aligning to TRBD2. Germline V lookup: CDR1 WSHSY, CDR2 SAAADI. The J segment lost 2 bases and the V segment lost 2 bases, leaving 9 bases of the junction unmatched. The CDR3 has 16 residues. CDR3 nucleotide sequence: TGCGCCAGCAGTGAGCCGTCACTAGCGCAGACCTACGAGCAGTACTTC. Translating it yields CASSEPSLAQTYEQYF.